The rows below give T cell receptor beta chains drawn from one sample of a study of T cells in Graves' hyperthyroidism and ophthalmopathy. TCRdb itself ran the multiplex PCR reads through MiXCR, one entry per CDR3 protein. Here the sample spans roughly 510,000 distinct CDR3 sequences, 46% being singletons. The sample taken for sequencing was peripheral blood or thyroid tissue (not recorded which). Every receptor here comes from an adult woman with Graves' disease, either hyperthyroidism or ophthalmopathy (not recorded which). Each CDR3 is given with its conserved first and last residue. D genes are given only for firm matches. Clone size is given for some rows only: seen once, a few or many times, or a class if the clone is expanded.

TRBJ2-7	-	TRBV29-1	-	CSVEAGPIYEQYF	TGCAGCGTAGAGGCAGGACCCATTTACGAGCAGTACTTC
TRBJ1-6	-	TRBV7-2	-	CASSLVSGRNSPLHF	TGTGCCAGCAGCTTAGTTTCAGGGCGGAATTCACCCCTCCACTTT
TRBJ2-7	once	TRBV6-6	-	CASRQVGSYEQYF	TGTGCCAGCAGGCAGGTGGGCTCCTACGAGCAGTACTTC
TRBJ2-7	many	TRBV20-1	-	CSASLVNKANEQYF	TGCAGTGCTAGCCTGGTCAACAAGGCTAACGAGCAGTACTTC
TRBJ2-5	-	TRBV3-1	TRBD2	CASSQEMRTSGIVETQYF	TGTGCCAGCAGCCAAGAAATGAGGACTAGCGGGATCGTGGAGACCCAGTACTTC
TRBJ1-2	-	TRBV9	-	CASSLGVRDGYTF	TGTGCCAGCAGCTTAGGTGTCCGGGATGGCTACACCTTC
TRBJ1-1	few	TRBV7-2	TRBD1	CASSLTGAPAFF	TGTGCCAGCAGCTTGACAGGGGCCCCAGCTTTCTTT
TRBJ1-1	-	TRBV7-2	TRBD1	CASSLVWDRVTEAFF	TGTGCCAGCAGCTTAGTATGGGACAGGGTTACTGAAGCTTTCTTT
TRBJ1-1	many	TRBV4-1	-	CASSRLPRTEAFF	TGCGCCAGCAGCCGACTCCCTAGGACTGAAGCTTTCTTT
TRBJ1-5	many	TRBV10-3	-	CAISESAAANQPQHF	TGTGCCATCAGTGAGTCGGCGGCAGCCAATCAGCCCCAGCATTTT